This T cell receptor beta chain comes out of a study of T cells expressing NK-cell markers. This CDR3 region has 14 residues. Germline CDR1 reads SQVTM; CDR2 reads ANQGSEA. The authors generated TCR beta cDNA through 5'RACE template switching with UMIs. TCRdb re-called the 5' RACE reads and catalogs CDR3 proteins one per entry, DNA excluded. The sample table sets out about half a million distinct CDR3 sequences. Whole-study results and caveats: In a group of several donors, dominant NKG2C+ clonotypes represented about 1.0-7.0% of CD8+ T cells. Leadership of the CD3+CD56-NKG2C+ fraction also belonged to these clonotypes in a handful of donors.

Regarding this clonotype: No antigen is known for it.

This clonotype originated in a woman in her forties or fifties in good health. The chain combines TRBV29-1 with TRBJ2-2; TCRdb names TRBD2, which stays unverified in the absence of DNA. The material sequenced was blood T cells: a sorted CD56 or NKG2C T cell subset, CD4+ or CD8+ T cells, or bulk PBMC T cells (not recorded which). The CDR3 sequence is CSVGRTSRDGELFF.